The T cell receptor beta chain described here comes from a study of blood T cell repertoires in COVID-19. Per the authors' pipeline: Amplification from reference gene primers served as the basis for estimated nucleated cell counts. Here immunoSEQ multiplex PCR was the method, and the copy in TCRdb shows in-frame clones only, minus some. V, J and clone size reflect that table, while D and trimming were determined from the DNA. This sample has about 27,000 clones; roughly nine tenths occur once, and the top ten carry about a sixth. Trimming cost V 4 bases and J 6 bases; bases outside gene matches: 6. The CDR3 is made up of 15 amino acids. CDR1 is SGHRS and CDR2 is YFSETQ in the germline V gene.

The receptor was isolated from a human donor with active COVID-19. The donor label of this sample is uncertain. The V and J genes are TRBV5-1 and TRBJ2-1; 11 bases are a match to TRBD1. Sequencing used peripheral blood. In DNA, the CDR3 is TGCGCCAGCAGCACTGGGACAGGGGGTTCCAATGAGCAGTTCTTC. Amino acids: CASSTGTGGSNEQFF.